Each of the 25 T cell receptor beta chains below was sequenced from the same sample in a study of T cell repertoires in cytomegalovirus infection. For these receptors, no antigen is known. One entry per CDR3 protein results from TCRdb running MiXCR on the reads. The data contain about 78,000 distinct CDR3 sequences, roughly 37% of them singletons. The input for sequencing was CD8+ T cells from cultured PBMCs, taken from culture after CMV antigen stimulation. The receptors stem from a human donor in good health (CMV status not recorded). Some clones in this sample may be carry-over from other donors' samples.

This rearrangement joins TRBV27 to TRBJ2-7; D is possibly TRBD1 or TRBD2 (6 bases each). Trimming cost V 2 bases and J 2 bases, with 13 bases left between them. The CDR3 is 15 residues long. Per the germline V gene, CDR1 is MNHEY and CDR2 is SMNVEV (reference sequence). DNA for the CDR3: TGTGCCAGCAGTTTAGTGGAGGGACATGCCTACGAGCAGTACTTC. Translation: CASSLVEGHAYEQYF.

The chain joins TRBV7-3 to TRBJ2-2; 8 bases line up with TRBD2. The germline V gene has CDR1 SGHTA and CDR2 FQGTGA. This CDR3 is built from 17 residues. With 1 base clipped from V and 4 bases from J, the junction kept 8 bases outside the gene matches. This chain's CDR3 is CASSLMRREEGTGELFF. The CDR3 DNA is TGTGCCAGCAGCTTAATGCGGCGGGAGGAAGGCACCGGGGAGCTGTTTTTT.

A few counts support this clonotype. V and J are TRBV27 and TRBJ1-1; D is unresolved. The CDR3 consists of 13 residues. The germline V gene has CDR1 MNHEY and CDR2 SMNVEV (reference sequence). Trimming stripped 0 bases from V and 5 bases from J, with 7 bases between. CDR3 protein: CASSLSMETEAFF. Written as DNA, the CDR3 is TGTGCCAGCAGTTTATCGATGGAGACTGAAGCTTTCTTT.

The gene calls are TRBV4-1 and TRBJ1-1; 7 bases align to TRBD1. The CDR3 contains 15 residues. From germline, CDR1 is MGHRA and CDR2 YSYEKL. With 0 bases clipped from V and 6 bases from J, the junction kept 7 bases outside the gene matches. CDR3 coding DNA: TGCGCCAGCAGCCAAGATTCGACAGGGCTCCCTGAAGCTTTCTTT. Amino acid sequence: CASSQDSTGLPEAFF.

The chain uses TRBV7-9 and TRBJ1-6; D is perhaps TRBD1 (6 bases). CDR3 length equals 17 residues. Between the trimmed V and J ends, which lost 4 bases and 5 bases, there was a span of 18 bases. CDR1 is SEHNR, CDR2 FQNEAQ, per germline (reference sequence). The CDR3 nucleotides read TGTGCCAGCAGCTCCGGGACAAAAGGGTTCCATAATTCACCCCTCCACTTT. Translating it yields CASSSGTKGFHNSPLHF.

This clonotype was counted only a few times. This chain connects TRBV4-2 to TRBJ2-3, with 7 bases identical to TRBD1. The CDR3 consists of 18 residues. In germline, CDR1 is LGHNA, CDR2 YNFKEQ. With 5 bases clipped from V and 0 bases from J, the junction kept 14 bases outside the gene matches. The CDR3 is CASSEELQGTVSTDTQYF. The CDR3 DNA sequence: TGTGCCAGCAGCGAGGAGCTACAGGGGACGGTTAGCACAGATACGCAGTATTTT.

The chain carries TRBV11-3 and TRBJ2-7; D remains unclear. V was clipped by 5 bases and J by 2 bases, with 16 bases between them. Germline V gene lookup returns CDR1 SGHNT and CDR2 YENEEA. The CDR3 extends over 15 amino acids. The DNA of the CDR3 is TGTGCCAGCAGCGCCGGGCCCTCAGGCCCCTACGAGCAGTACTTC. Its protein is CASSAGPSGPYEQYF.

This clonotype was counted between two and nine times. The V gene is TRBV28, the J gene TRBJ1-5; the D gene is possibly TRBD1 (5 bases). V was pared by 3 bases and J by 3 bases, with 15 bases between. The length of the CDR3 is 16 residues. Looked up from germline, CDR1 is MDHEN and CDR2 is SYDVKM. The CDR3: CASSFYRGINNQPQHF. Here the CDR3 DNA reads TGTGCCAGCAGTTTCTATCGGGGCATTAACAATCAGCCCCAGCATTTT. The full variable domain, its missing parts supplied by reference TRBV28 and TRBJ1-5, is DVKVTQSSRYLVKRTGEKVFLECVQDMDHENMFWYRQDPGLGLRLIYFSYDVKMKEKGDIPEGYSVSREKKERFSLILESASTNQTSMYLCASSFYRGINNQPQHFGDGTRLSIL.

J is TRBJ2-1 and V is TRBV20-1, with TRBD1 matching over 7 bases. The length of the CDR3 is 15 residues. J gave up 8 bases and V 5 bases, and 15 bases lay outside the gene matches. Germline V gene lookup returns CDR1 DFQATT and CDR2 SNEGSKA (reference sequence). DNA for the CDR3: TGCAGTGCTGAAACGGGACAGACTTTTTTTGATGAGCAGTTCTTC. Its protein is CSAETGQTFFDEQFF.

The chain has TRBV11-3 and TRBJ2-1, with a tentative D call TRBD2 (6 bases). Trimming shortened V by 0 bases and J by 2 bases, and 14 bases separated the two germline ends. The CDR3 spans 17 residues. CDR1 is SGHNT, CDR2 YENEEA, per germline. CDR3 DNA sequence: TGTGCCAGCAGCTTAGATCAAGGAGGGGAAGCCTACAATGAGCAGTTCTTC. Translation: CASSLDQGGEAYNEQFF.

This chain connects TRBV7-6 to TRBJ1-2; 9 positions agree with TRBD1. Trimming took 2 bases from V and 6 from J; bases not matched to a gene: 13. The germline gives CDR1 SGHVS, CDR2 FNYEAQ. There are 17 residues in the CDR3. The CDR3 spells CASSLSRSGTGFNGYTF. The CDR3 DNA reads as TGTGCCAGCAGCTTAAGCCGTTCCGGGACAGGGTTCAATGGCTACACCTTC.

This chain links TRBV20-1 with TRBJ1-6; D remains ambiguous. Trimming stripped 3 bases from V and 14 bases from J, with 23 bases between. The CDR3 extends over 15 amino acids. The germline CDR1 and CDR2 sequences are DFQATT and SNEGSKA (reference sequence). The CDR3 region has the DNA TGCAGTGCTAGTCCTGCACCGGCGGCGACCGGGACCCTCCACTTT. It codes for CSASPAPAATGTLHF.

The CDR3 region has the DNA TGTGCCAGTACCCAGTCGGACGAAAACACCATATATTTT. As protein: CASTQSDENTIYF. The rearrangement uses TRBV19 and TRBJ1-3; no clear D gene. Germline V CDR1 and CDR2: LNHDA, SQIVND (reference sequence). Trimming stripped 7 bases from V and 6 bases from J, with 13 bases between. The CDR3 covers 13 residues.

The chain has TRBV20-1 and TRBJ2-1; 8 bases match TRBD2. This CDR3 comprises 15 residues. V dropped 0 bases and J dropped 3; count of bases not matched to a gene: 4. Germline V CDR1 and CDR2: DFQATT, SNEGSKA (reference sequence). The CDR3: CSARDLRGGYNEQFF. CDR3 bases: TGCAGTGCTAGAGATCTTCGGGGGGGCTACAATGAGCAGTTCTTC.

This chain connects TRBV7-6 to TRBJ2-3; 8 bases line up with TRBD2. Trimming at V came to 5 bases and at J to 3 bases, leaving 4 bases not matched to a gene. CDR1 is SGHVS and CDR2 is FNYEAQ in the germline V gene. This CDR3 spans 14 amino acids. This CDR3 reads CASSTGGGTDTQYF. The CDR3 nucleotides read TGTGCCAGCAGCACCGGCGGGGGGACAGATACGCAGTATTTT. Full variable domain (missing parts from reference TRBV7-6 and TRBJ2-3): GAGVSQSPRYKVTKRGQDVALRCDPISGHVSLYWYRQALGQGPEFLTYFNYEAQQDKSGLPNDRFSAERPEGSISTLTIQRTEQRDSAMYRCASSTGGGTDTQYFGPGTRLTVL.

This clonotype was detected many times. The V gene is TRBV7-2, the J gene TRBJ1-5, with no clear D. Trimming took 0 bases from V and 0 from J, leaving 6 bases between them. Germline CDR1 is SGHTA and CDR2 is FQGNSA. The CDR3 is 15 amino acids. The DNA of the CDR3 is TGTGCCAGCAGCTTAGCCGGGTATAGCAATCAGCCCCAGCATTTT. As protein: CASSLAGYSNQPQHF. The whole variable domain, filled in from reference TRBV7-2 and TRBJ1-5, reads GAGVSQSPSNKVTEKGKDVELRCDPISGHTALYWYRQSLGQGLEFLIYFQGNSAPDKSGLPSDRFSAERTGGSVSTLTIQRTQQEDSAVYLCASSLAGYSNQPQHFGDGTRLSIL.

The rearrangement uses TRBV4-3 and TRBJ1-1, with unresolved D. The CDR3 length is 14 residues. V lost 1 base and J 6 bases, leaving 12 bases between the germline ends. Germline V gene lookup returns CDR1 LGHNA and CDR2 YSLEER. The CDR3: CASSQGNRPAEAFF. The DNA for the CDR3 is TGCGCCAGCAGCCAAGGGAATCGGCCGGCTGAAGCTTTCTTT.

The rearrangement links TRBV27 to TRBJ2-1; 7 bases line up with TRBD2. The CDR3 length is 15 residues. J lost 1 base, V lost 5 bases, and 5 bases had no gene match. Germline lookup yields CDR1 MNHEY and CDR2 SMNVEV (reference sequence). CDR3 protein: CASSRAGGSYNEQFF. In DNA, the CDR3 is TGTGCCAGCAGTCGGGCCGGGGGGTCCTACAATGAGCAGTTCTTC.

V and J are TRBV7-6 and TRBJ2-1, with D unclear. Germline-derived CDR1 and CDR2 are SGHVS and FNYEAQ. V lost 3 bases and J lost 3, with 6 bases in between. The CDR3 has 13 amino acids. The CDR3 DNA follows: TGTGCCAGCAGCTTTCGACTCTACAATGAGCAGTTCTTC. Amino acid sequence: CASSFRLYNEQFF.

V and J are TRBV29-1 and TRBJ2-3; 7 bases fit TRBD2. CDR3 size: 13 residues. Germline lookup yields CDR1 SQVTM and CDR2 ANQGSEA. With 4 bases clipped from V and 0 bases from J, the junction kept 1 base outside the gene matches. As DNA, the CDR3 is TGCAGCGTTGCCGGGGGGAGCACAGATACGCAGTATTTT. Its translation is CSVAGGSTDTQYF.

In this sample, this clonotype turned up many times. CDR3 loop: CASSSPGYNQPQHF. CDR3 nucleotides: TGTGCCAGCAGCTCCCCCGGGTACAATCAGCCCCAGCATTTT. This chain connects TRBV7-3 to TRBJ1-5; no definite D call. Germline lookup yields CDR1 SGHTA and CDR2 FQGTGA. This CDR3 has 14 residues. V was cut by 4 bases and J by 3 bases, with 10 bases left in between.

The rearrangement uses TRBV11-2 and TRBJ1-2; TRBD1 aligns across 8 bases. Trimming at V came to 5 bases and at J to 0 bases, leaving 14 bases not matched to a gene. CDR3 length: 18 residues. Germline V gene lookup returns CDR1 SGHAT and CDR2 FQNNGV. The CDR3 sequence: CASSLVTGTGGSNYGYTF. CDR3 nucleotides: TGTGCCAGCAGCCTTGTAACCGGGACAGGTGGATCTAACTATGGCTACACCTTC.

This clonotype appeared a few times. The gene calls are TRBV2 and TRBJ1-6; tentatively, D is TRBD1 (5 bases). CDR3 length: 15 amino acids. CDR1 is SNHLY and CDR2 is FYNNEI in the germline V gene. Trimming left V 2 bases short and J 5 bases short, with 10 bases between. This CDR3 reads CASSELGTNNSPLHF. In DNA, the CDR3 is TGTGCCAGCAGTGAACTCGGGACTAATAATTCACCCCTCCACTTT.

The table lists this clonotype with many counts. The chain uses TRBV7-6 and TRBJ2-1; 7 nucleotides agree with TRBD1. CDR3 length equals 16 residues. V shed 4 bases and J 5 bases; nucleotides not matched to a gene: 11. Per germline, CDR1 SGHVS and CDR2 FNYEAQ. As DNA, the CDR3 is TGTGCCAGCAGCTCCAGTCCTAGGACAGGAGACAATGAGCAGTTCTTC. Protein sequence: CASSSSPRTGDNEQFF.

This clonotype has at least ten counts. This chain connects TRBV25-1 to TRBJ2-7; the D is unclear. Trimming stripped 4 bases from V and 2 bases from J, with 6 bases between. Germline CDR1 is MGHDK and CDR2 is SYGVNS. The CDR3 extends over 12 amino acids. CDR3 DNA: TGTGCCAGCAGTGTAAACCCCTACGAGCAGTACTTC. Translating gives CASSVNPYEQYF.